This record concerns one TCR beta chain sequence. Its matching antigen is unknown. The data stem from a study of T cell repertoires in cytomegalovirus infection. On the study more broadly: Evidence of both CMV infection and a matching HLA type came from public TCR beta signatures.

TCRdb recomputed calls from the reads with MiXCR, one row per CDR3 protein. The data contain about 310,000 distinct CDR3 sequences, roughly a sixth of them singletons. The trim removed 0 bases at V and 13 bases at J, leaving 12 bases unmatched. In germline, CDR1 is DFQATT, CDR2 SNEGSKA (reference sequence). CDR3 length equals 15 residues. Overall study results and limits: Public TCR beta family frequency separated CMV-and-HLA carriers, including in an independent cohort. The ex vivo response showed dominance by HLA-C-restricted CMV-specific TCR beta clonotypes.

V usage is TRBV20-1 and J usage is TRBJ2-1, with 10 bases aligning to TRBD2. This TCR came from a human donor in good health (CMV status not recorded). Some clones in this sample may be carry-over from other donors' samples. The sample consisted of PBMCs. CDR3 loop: CSARDWTSGGKEQFF. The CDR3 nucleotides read TGCAGTGCTAGAGATTGGACTAGCGGCGGAAAGGAACAGTTCTTC.